Following are 5 T cell receptor beta chains from one sample sequenced in a study of T-cell reconstitution after alpha-beta-depleted transplantation in children. Preparation of the TCRbeta library used unique molecular identifiers. TCRdb itself ran the PCR reads through MiXCR, one entry per CDR3 protein. Among some 550,000 distinct CDR3 sequences listed, 15% to 20% were seen once. The material was PBMCs from the stem cell graft donor, obtained from the stem cell graft. These receptors all come from a human donor who donated a stem cell graft to a child with acute lymphoblastic leukemia.

This chain connects TRBV6-5 to TRBJ1-3; no clear D gene. The CDR3 consists of 17 residues. V gave up 3 bases and J gave up 0 bases, with 15 bases separating them. CDR1 is MNHEY and CDR2 is SVGAGI in the germline V gene. DNA for the CDR3: TGTGCCAGCAGTTATACCCGGACCTCTCTCTCTGGAAACACCATATATTTT. Translating gives CASSYTRTSLSGNTIYF.

This clonotype was found a few times. This chain joins TRBV9 and TRBJ2-5; D assignment may be TRBD1 or TRBD2 (5 bases each). Looked up from germline, CDR1 is SGDLS and CDR2 is YYNGEE. V lost 0 bases and J lost 2, with 11 bases in between. The CDR3 consists of 15 residues. CDR3 protein: CASSVGWGGQETQYF. CDR3 DNA: TGTGCCAGCAGCGTAGGATGGGGCGGGCAAGAGACCCAGTACTTC.

This chain links TRBV4-2 with TRBJ1-1; perhaps TRBD1 as D (5 bases). V shed 3 bases and J shed 0 bases, with 17 bases lying between them. This CDR3 is 17 amino acids long. In germline, CDR1 is LGHNA, CDR2 YNFKEQ. CDR3 sequence reads: CASSQAGSHVVNTEAFF. The CDR3 coding sequence is TGTGCCAGCAGCCAGGCAGGGTCACACGTCGTGAACACTGAAGCTTTCTTT.

The chain joins TRBV5-6 to TRBJ2-1; D gene unclear. The CDR3 length is 13 residues. Germline loops: CDR1 SGHDT, CDR2 YYEEEE. V was trimmed by 0 bases and J by 8 bases, leaving 9 bases between them. CDR3 in amino acids: CASSLVLTDEQFF. DNA for the CDR3: TGTGCCAGCAGCTTGGTACTAACGGATGAGCAGTTCTTC.

This clonotype was picked up a small number of times. Written as DNA, the CDR3 is TGTGCCAGCAGGAATGTAGGCGGGGAGACCCAGTACTTC. As protein: CASRNVGGETQYF. The V gene is TRBV6-1, the J gene TRBJ2-5; TRBD2 might be the D (5 bases). The CDR3 is 13 residues long. With 6 bases removed from V and 5 bases from J, the gap between germline ends came to 13 bases. Germline lookup yields CDR1 MNHNS and CDR2 SASEGT.